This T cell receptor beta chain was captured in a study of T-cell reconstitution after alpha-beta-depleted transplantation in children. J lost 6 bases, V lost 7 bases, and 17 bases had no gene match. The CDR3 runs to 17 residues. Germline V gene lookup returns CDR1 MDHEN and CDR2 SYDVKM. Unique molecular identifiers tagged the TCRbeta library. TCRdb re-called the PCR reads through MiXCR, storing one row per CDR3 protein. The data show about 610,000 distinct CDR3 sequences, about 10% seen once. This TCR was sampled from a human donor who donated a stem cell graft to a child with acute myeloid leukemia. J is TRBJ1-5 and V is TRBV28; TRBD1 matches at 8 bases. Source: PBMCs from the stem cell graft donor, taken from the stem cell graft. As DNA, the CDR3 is TGTGCCAGCACACCTTTCACCCCAGGGGGCCAGACTCAGCCCCAGCATTTT. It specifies CASTPFTPGGQTQPQHF.